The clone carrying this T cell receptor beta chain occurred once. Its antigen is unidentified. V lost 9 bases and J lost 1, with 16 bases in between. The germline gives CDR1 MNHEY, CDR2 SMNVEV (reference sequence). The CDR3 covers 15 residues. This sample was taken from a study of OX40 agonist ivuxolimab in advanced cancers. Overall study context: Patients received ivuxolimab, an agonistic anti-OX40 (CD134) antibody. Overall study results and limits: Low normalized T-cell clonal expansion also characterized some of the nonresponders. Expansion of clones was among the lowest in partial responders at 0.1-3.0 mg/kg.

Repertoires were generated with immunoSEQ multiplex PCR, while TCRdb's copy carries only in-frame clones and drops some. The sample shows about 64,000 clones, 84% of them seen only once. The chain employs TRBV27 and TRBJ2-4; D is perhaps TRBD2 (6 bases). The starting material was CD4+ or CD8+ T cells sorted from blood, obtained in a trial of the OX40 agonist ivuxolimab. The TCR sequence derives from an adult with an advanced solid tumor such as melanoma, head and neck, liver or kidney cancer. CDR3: CASALAGRAKNIQYF. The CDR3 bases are TGTGCCAGTGCTTTGGCGGGGCGGGCCAAAAACATTCAGTACTTC.